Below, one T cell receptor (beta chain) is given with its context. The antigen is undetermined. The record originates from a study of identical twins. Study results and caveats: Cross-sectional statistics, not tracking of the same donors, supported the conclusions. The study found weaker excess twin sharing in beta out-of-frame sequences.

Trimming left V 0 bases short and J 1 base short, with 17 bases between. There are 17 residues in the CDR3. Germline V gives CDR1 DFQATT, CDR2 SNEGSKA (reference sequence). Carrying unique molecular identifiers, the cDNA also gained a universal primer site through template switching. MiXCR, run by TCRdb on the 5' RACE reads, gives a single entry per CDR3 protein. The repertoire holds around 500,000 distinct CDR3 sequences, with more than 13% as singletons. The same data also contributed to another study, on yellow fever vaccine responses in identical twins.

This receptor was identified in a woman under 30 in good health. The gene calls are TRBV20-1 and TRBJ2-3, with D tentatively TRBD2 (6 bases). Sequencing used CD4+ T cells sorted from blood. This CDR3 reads CSARDRLRESGTDTQYF. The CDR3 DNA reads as TGCAGTGCTAGAGATCGCCTACGGGAGTCGGGCACAGATACGCAGTATTTT.